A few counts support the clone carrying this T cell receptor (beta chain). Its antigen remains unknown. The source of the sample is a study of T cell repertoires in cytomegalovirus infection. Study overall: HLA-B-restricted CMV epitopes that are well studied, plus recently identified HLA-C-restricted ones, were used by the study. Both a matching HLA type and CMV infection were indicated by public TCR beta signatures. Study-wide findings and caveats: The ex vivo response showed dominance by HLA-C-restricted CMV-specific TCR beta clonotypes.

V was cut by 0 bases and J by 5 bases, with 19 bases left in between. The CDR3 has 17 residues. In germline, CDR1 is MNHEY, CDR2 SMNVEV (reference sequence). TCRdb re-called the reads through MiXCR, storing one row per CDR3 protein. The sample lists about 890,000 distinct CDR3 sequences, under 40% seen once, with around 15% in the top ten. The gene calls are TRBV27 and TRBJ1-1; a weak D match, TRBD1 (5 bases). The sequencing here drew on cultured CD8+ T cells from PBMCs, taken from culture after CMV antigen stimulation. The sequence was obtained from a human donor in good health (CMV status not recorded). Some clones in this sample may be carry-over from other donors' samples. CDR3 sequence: CASSLSGGTGLGTEAFF. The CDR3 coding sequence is TGTGCCAGCAGTTTATCTGGGGGAACAGGTTTGGGGACTGAAGCTTTCTTT.